This T cell receptor beta chain emerged from a study of blood T cell repertoires in COVID-19 (dated by TCRdb to 2018 to 2021). About the investigation overall: Samples covering the acute and convalescent phases of COVID-19 were provided by collaborators in the United States, Italy and Spain. The material from the prospective study consisted of cDNA or gDNA derived from T cells, B-cell-depleted T cells, or PBMCs. The dataset comprised deeply sampled blood TCRbeta repertoires from subjects exposed to, actively infected with, or recovered from COVID-19. A freely available public database, intended as a resource for researchers studying the immune response to SARS-CoV-2, is where the repertoires were released. The samples were drawn from two sources: the first 160 participants of the ongoing ImmuneRACE study, and over 1,000 subjects contributed by 6 global collaborators. A de-identified subject ID, COVID-19 status, age in years and sex were almost always included in the sample metadata. Where HLA class I and class II types were available, the types were taken from metadata supplied by the sample provider, not from assay-based typing. Overall study outcomes, separate from this receptor: The quantity of clinical and demographic metadata differed by source and by participant and was supplied without curation.

In the prospective study, participants were about 18 to 90 years old, resided in approximately 25 geographic areas of the United States, and were enrolled through a virtual design. Cohort assignment in the prospective study relied on participant-reported clinical history from a screening survey and a study questionnaire. Recovered participants in ImmuneRACE Cohort 3 were defined as having two consecutive negative NP/OP PCR tests, clearance from a healthcare professional, or resolution of symptoms. In the prospective study, mobile phlebotomists collected whole blood, serum and a nasopharyngeal or oropharyngeal swab from each participant. Prospective study participants could optionally give additional blood draws and questionnaires over an approximately two-month period. Before DNA extraction, blood samples from the prospective study were shipped at room temperature or frozen. CDR1 SGDLS and CDR2 YYNGEE were looked up in the germline V gene. From the cysteine up to the phenylalanine, the CDR3 has a length of 16 residues. Solely the CDR3 DNA is kept, with 48 bases framed from the first base. Relative to germline, V is missing 4 bases and J is missing 0 bases, with 5 bases of the junction outside any gene match.

This clone showed up just a few times. Its antigen is currently not known. No much larger clone is present one base from it, and per-base qualities are unavailable. The immunoSEQ Assay, a bias-controlled multiplex PCR, was used to amplify TCRbeta CDR3 regions from genomic DNA. On the study's bioinformatics: The number of nucleated cells in each sample was estimated from the amplification of reference gene primers within the assay. To quantify the absolute abundance of each unique TCRbeta CDR3 rearrangement, sequence reads were collapsed and filtered. For each sample, productive Simpson clonality was calculated by taking the square root of Simpson's diversity index across productive rearrangements. TCRdb carries this immuneACCESS record with in-frame sequences only. Its versions omit some clonotypes, under half of them owing to an unresolved V gene in the studies checked, with the rest unexplained. V, J and clone size are taken as reported in that table, and D and trimming were inferred from the DNA itself. The table for this sample lists 110,000 to 150,000 clones; 86% of them were counted only once. The ten most abundant clones make up roughly 3.9% of the sample.

The chain is encoded by TRBV9 joined to TRBJ1-1, with TRBD1 identical over 11 junction bases. This receptor was obtained from a man aged 45-60 years who had recovered from COVID-19. Sequenced: PBMCs or T cells enriched from blood (not recorded which). DNA sequence: TGTGCCAGCAGCCCCGGACAGGGGGCTTTGAACACTGAAGCTTTCTTT. Its protein product is CASSPGQGALNTEAFF.